Listed here are 23 T cell receptor beta chains from one sample, sequenced in a study of lymphopenia after photon versus proton radiotherapy. Some clones are missing from TCRdb's copy, which holds only in-frame ones; the method was immunoSEQ multiplex PCR. The sample lists 15,000 or so clones, about four fifths occurring once. This specimen consisted of peripheral blood, obtained from a patient treated with photon-based radiotherapy. The origin of the receptors is a man between 50 and 59 years old with gastric cancer.

V gene TRBV13 combines with J gene TRBJ2-5; 8 nucleotides line up with TRBD1. This CDR3 is 16 amino acids long. The V gene's germline CDR1 is PRHDT and CDR2 FYEKMQ (reference sequence). V lost 2 bases and J lost 3; bases outside the gene matches: 8. The CDR3 loop reads CASSLQRTGPEETQYF. DNA for the CDR3: TGTGCCAGCAGCTTACAAAGGACAGGGCCAGAAGAGACCCAGTACTTC.

The chain recombines TRBV5-1 with TRBJ1-5, with TRBD1 matching over 9 bases. The germline gives CDR1 SGHRS, CDR2 YFSETQ. V lost 4 bases and J lost 6; bases outside the gene matches: 11. This CDR3 has 16 residues. DNA for the CDR3: TGCGCCAGCAGCCCAACTACAGGGGGCGCAGGTCAGCCCCAGCATTTT. Its protein product is CASSPTTGGAGQPQHF.

The chain joins TRBV11-2 to TRBJ2-3; D call uncertain. The CDR3 extends over 14 amino acids. Between the trimmed V and J ends, which lost 6 bases and 2 bases, there was a span of 12 bases. In germline, CDR1 is SGHAT, CDR2 FQNNGV. CDR3 protein: CASSLRGNTDTQYF. In nucleotides, the CDR3 is TGTGCCAGCAGTCTTAGAGGCAACACAGATACGCAGTATTTT.

V is TRBV27 and J is TRBJ1-5; D is unclear. Trimming removed 6 bases from V and 2 bases from J, with 14 bases in between. CDR3 length: 15 amino acids. Germline V lookup: CDR1 MNHEY, CDR2 SMNVEV (reference sequence). The CDR3 nucleotides read TGTGCCAGCAGCCCACGCTTTGGGGGCAATCAGCCCCAGCATTTT. Amino acids: CASSPRFGGNQPQHF.

This clone came up a few times. This rearrangement joins TRBV5-1 to TRBJ2-2; 7 bases align to TRBD2. Germline loops: CDR1 SGHRS, CDR2 YFSETQ. CDR3 length: 16 residues. Germline trimming cut 4 bases from V and 0 bases from J; bases unmatched to any gene: 6. CDR3 in DNA: TGCGCCAGCAGCCCGGGAGGCACCGCGAACACCGGGGAGCTGTTTTTT. As protein: CASSPGGTANTGELFF.

This chain joins TRBV9 and TRBJ2-3; TRBD2 matches 14 bases. The CDR3 contains 17 residues. V dropped 5 bases and J dropped 2; count of bases not matched to a gene: 7. Germline CDR1 reads SGDLS; CDR2 reads YYNGEE. CDR3 DNA sequence: TGTGCCAGCAGTGCCGGGACTAGCGGGGGTTACACAGATACGCAGTATTTT. Amino acids: CASSAGTSGGYTDTQYF.

The chain uses TRBV9 and TRBJ2-3; 8 positions agree with TRBD2. CDR1 and CDR2 (germline): SGDLS, YYNGEE. J lost 5 bases, V lost 4 bases, and 6 bases had no gene match. This CDR3 comprises 14 residues. CDR3 residues: CASSPGTRGDTQYF. The CDR3 nucleotides read TGTGCCAGCAGCCCAGGGACTAGAGGAGATACGCAGTATTTT.

This chain joins TRBV19 and TRBJ2-3, with D maybe TRBD2 (6 bases). This CDR3 contains 13 residues. The germline V gene has CDR1 LNHDA and CDR2 SQIVND (reference sequence). V lost 3 bases, J lost 5 bases, and 9 bases lay in between. CDR3 coding DNA: TGTGCCAGTAGTATCCCGGGGGTAGATACGCAGTATTTT. Translation gives CASSIPGVDTQYF.

The rearrangement links TRBV5-1 to TRBJ2-5, with 8 bases matching TRBD1. Germline V gene data show CDR1 as SGHRS and CDR2 as YFSETQ. The CDR3 runs to 14 residues. V lost 4 bases to trimming and J lost 5 bases; unmatched junction nucleotides: 7. The CDR3 is CASSRAGGGETQYF. CDR3 DNA: TGCGCCAGCAGCCGCGCAGGGGGCGGGGAGACCCAGTACTTC.

The chain carries TRBV7-9 and TRBJ2-1; 7 bases map to TRBD1. V shed 5 bases and J 2 bases; nucleotides not matched to a gene: 12. CDR3 length equals 17 residues. Germline loops: CDR1 SEHNR, CDR2 FQNEAQ (reference sequence). The chain's CDR3 is CASSPLMGQGAYNEQFF. The DNA of the CDR3 is TGTGCCAGCAGCCCCCTTATGGGGCAGGGGGCCTACAATGAGCAGTTCTTC.

J is TRBJ1-5 and V is TRBV19; no clear D. This CDR3 is built from 15 residues. Germline CDR1 reads LNHDA; CDR2 reads SQIVND (reference sequence). V was pared by 1 base and J by 2 bases, with 9 bases between. CDR3 sequence reads: CASSIVGLGNQPQHF. In DNA, the CDR3 is TGTGCCAGTAGTATAGTCGGGTTGGGCAATCAGCCCCAGCATTTT.

The chain has TRBV9 and TRBJ2-2; D is unresolved. Germline V gives CDR1 SGDLS, CDR2 YYNGEE. Trimming took 2 bases from V and 0 from J, leaving 11 bases between them. This CDR3 region has 16 residues. The CDR3 reads CASSVDKGSNTGELFF. The CDR3 DNA reads TGTGCCAGCAGCGTGGATAAGGGCTCGAACACCGGGGAGCTGTTTTTT.

The J gene is TRBJ2-7, the V gene TRBV19; 13 nucleotides agree with TRBD2. The CDR3 loop spans 15 amino acids. In germline, CDR1 is LNHDA, CDR2 SQIVND (reference sequence). The ends lost 5 bases at V and 5 bases at J; junction bases unmatched: 6. CDR3 in amino acids: CASSVGTSGVNEQYF. The CDR3 region has the DNA TGTGCCAGTAGTGTCGGGACTAGCGGGGTTAACGAGCAGTACTTC.

The sample holds a few counts of this clone. This chain uses TRBV7-9 with TRBJ1-5; D remains ambiguous. The CDR3 loop spans 13 amino acids. Between the trimmed V and J ends, which lost 7 bases and 3 bases, there was a span of 10 bases. Germline assignment: CDR1 SEHNR and CDR2 FQNEAQ (reference sequence). For the CDR3, the DNA is TGTGCCAGCACCAATGATGACAATCAGCCCCAGCATTTT. As protein: CASTNDDNQPQHF.

The CDR3 reads CAGQGAMNTGELFF. The CDR3 coding sequence is TGTGCCGGACAGGGGGCCATGAACACCGGGGAGCTGTTTTTT. The rearrangement joins TRBV7-9 to TRBJ2-2, with 11 bases lining up with TRBD1. This CDR3 region has 14 residues. Germline V gives CDR1 SEHNR, CDR2 FQNEAQ (reference sequence). The trim removed 11 bases at V and 1 base at J, leaving 3 bases unmatched.

This sequence joins TRBV11-2 and TRBJ1-5; D ambiguous. Germline CDR1 SGHAT, CDR2 FQNNGV. Trimming pared 1 base from V and 3 bases from J, leaving 10 bases between. The CDR3 length is 15 residues. The CDR3 bases are TGTGCCAGCAGCTTAGGAGGCGGGTTCAATCAGCCCCAGCATTTT. This translates into CASSLGGGFNQPQHF.

The chain uses TRBV9 and TRBJ2-5; tentative D call: TRBD2 (5 bases). The CDR3 spans 14 residues. Germline assignment: CDR1 SGDLS and CDR2 YYNGEE. V was clipped by 0 bases and J by 7 bases, with 13 bases between them. CDR3 residues: CASSVALLGGTQYF. The CDR3 DNA follows: TGTGCCAGCAGCGTAGCTCTACTAGGCGGGACCCAGTACTTC.

The chain carries TRBV29-1 and TRBJ2-7; maybe TRBD2 (6 bases). Germline V gene sequence: CDR1 SQVTM, CDR2 ANQGSEA. CDR3 length equals 12 residues. V lost 4 bases and J lost 1, with 8 bases in between. The CDR3 protein is CSVGTTSYEQYF. The CDR3 nucleotides are TGCAGCGTTGGGACTACGTCCTACGAGCAGTACTTC.

The rearrangement joins TRBV6-1 to TRBJ1-2; D may be TRBD1 (5 bases). Trimming took off 7 bases at V and 6 bases at J, with 9 bases between the two ends. Germline V gene sequence: CDR1 MNHNS, CDR2 SASEGT. The CDR3 length is 11 residues. DNA for the CDR3: TGTGCCAGCACCTTAGGGGATGGCTACACCTTC. This encodes CASTLGDGYTF.

The chain couples TRBV7-3 to TRBJ2-1, with 8 bases that match TRBD2. This CDR3 has 15 amino acids. After removal of 5 bases from V and 2 bases from J, the junction contained 5 bases not matched to a gene. Looked up from germline, CDR1 is SGHTA and CDR2 is FQGTGA. CDR3: CASSTAGDPYNEQFF. In DNA, the CDR3 is TGTGCCAGCAGCACAGCGGGGGACCCCTACAATGAGCAGTTCTTC.

The V and J genes are TRBV7-2 and TRBJ2-5, with D unresolved. The germline V gene has CDR1 SGHTA and CDR2 FQGNSA. V lost 4 bases, J lost 2 bases, and 17 bases lay in between. The CDR3 has 16 amino acids. The CDR3 region is CASSSPVRRNQETQYF. The CDR3 bases are TGTGCCAGCAGCTCACCAGTACGGCGAAATCAAGAGACCCAGTACTTC.

CDR3 nucleotides: TGTGCCAGCAACATCGGGAACACTGAAGCTTTCTTT. This encodes CASNIGNTEAFF. The V call is TRBV2, the J call TRBJ1-1, with unresolved D. Per germline, CDR1 SNHLY and CDR2 FYNNEI. Trimming stripped 7 bases from V and 1 base from J, with 7 bases between. The CDR3 length is 12 residues.

V is TRBV5-1 and J is TRBJ2-3, with D possibly TRBD2 on 6 matching bases. Germline lookup yields CDR1 SGHRS and CDR2 YFSETQ. Trimming cost V 3 bases and J 6 bases, with 23 bases left between them. The CDR3 sequence is 17 residues long. CDR3 nucleotide sequence: TGCGCCAGCAGCTGGGGGGAGTGGGCGCCACCTCGGGATACGCAGTATTTT. The encoded protein is CASSWGEWAPPRDTQYF.